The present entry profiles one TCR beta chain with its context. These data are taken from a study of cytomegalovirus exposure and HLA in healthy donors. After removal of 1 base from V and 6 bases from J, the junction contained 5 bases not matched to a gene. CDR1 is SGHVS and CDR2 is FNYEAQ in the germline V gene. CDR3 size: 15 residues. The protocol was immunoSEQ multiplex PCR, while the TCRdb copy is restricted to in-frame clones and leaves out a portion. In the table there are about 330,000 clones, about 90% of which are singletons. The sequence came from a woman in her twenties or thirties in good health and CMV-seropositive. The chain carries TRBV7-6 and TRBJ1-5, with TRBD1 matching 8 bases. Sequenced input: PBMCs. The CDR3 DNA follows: TGTGCCAGCAGCTTAGGGACAGGGTCAATTCAGCCCCAGCATTTT. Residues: CASSLGTGSIQPQHF.